This T cell receptor (beta chain) was captured by sequencing in a study of blood T cell repertoires in COVID-19. Assay used: immunoSEQ multiplex PCR; TCRdb lists only in-frame clones, some missing. The sample contains some 140,000 clones, 84% of which appear only once. This clone was recorded a few times. From germline, CDR1 is GTSNPN and CDR2 SVGIG (reference sequence). The CDR3 has 13 residues. Between the trimmed V and J ends, which lost 4 bases and 3 bases, there was a span of 10 bases. The receptor's source is a woman aged 80 or over with acute or convalescent COVID-19. The chain combines TRBV30 with TRBJ1-3; D is unresolved. The sample consisted of peripheral blood. In nucleotides, the CDR3 is TGTGCCTGGACGGTGTTGCTTGGAAACACCATATATTTT. It is translated as CAWTVLLGNTIYF.